The present T cell receptor (beta chain) was sequenced within a study of blood T cell repertoires in COVID-19. Trimming removed 8 bases from V and 2 bases from J, with 10 bases in between. The CDR3 length is 13 residues. Germline V lookup: CDR1 ENHRY, CDR2 SYGVKD. The assay was immunoSEQ multiplex PCR, and TCRdb's table has in-frame clones only and misses some. The sample lists roughly 24,000 clones, almost 90% seen once, with 1.5% to 2% in the top ten. The V and J genes are TRBV10-3 and TRBJ2-1; TRBD2 might be the D (5 bases). The TCR originated in a woman between 55 and 75 years old with active COVID-19. Sequenced material: peripheral blood. DNA for the CDR3: TGTGCCATCTGTAGCGACCCCTACAATGAGCAGTTCTTC. The encoded protein is CAICSDPYNEQFF.